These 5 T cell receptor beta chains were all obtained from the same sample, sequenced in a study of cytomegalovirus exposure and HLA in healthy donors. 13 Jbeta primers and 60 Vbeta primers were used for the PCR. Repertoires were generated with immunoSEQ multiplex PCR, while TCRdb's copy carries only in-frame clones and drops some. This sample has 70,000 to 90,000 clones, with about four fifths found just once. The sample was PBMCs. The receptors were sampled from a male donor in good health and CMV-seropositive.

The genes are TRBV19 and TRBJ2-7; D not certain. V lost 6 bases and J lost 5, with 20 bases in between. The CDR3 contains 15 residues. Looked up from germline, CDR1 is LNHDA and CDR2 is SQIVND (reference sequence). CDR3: CASSSRPSGFDEQYF. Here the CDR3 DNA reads TGTGCCAGTAGCTCCAGACCGTCCGGGTTCGACGAGCAGTACTTC.

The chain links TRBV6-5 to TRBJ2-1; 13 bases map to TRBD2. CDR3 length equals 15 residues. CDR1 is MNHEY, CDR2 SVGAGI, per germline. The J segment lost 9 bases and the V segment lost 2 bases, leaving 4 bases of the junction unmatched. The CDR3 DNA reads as TGTGCCAGCAGTTACACTAGCGGGAGGGCCCTTGAGCAGTTCTTC. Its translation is CASSYTSGRALEQFF.

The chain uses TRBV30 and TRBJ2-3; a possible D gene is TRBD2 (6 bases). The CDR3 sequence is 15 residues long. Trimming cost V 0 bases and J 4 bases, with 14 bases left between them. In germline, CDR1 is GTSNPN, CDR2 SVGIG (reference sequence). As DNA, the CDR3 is TGTGCCTGGAGTGTACCGTGGCGGGGTCCAGATACGCAGTATTTT. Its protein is CAWSVPWRGPDTQYF.

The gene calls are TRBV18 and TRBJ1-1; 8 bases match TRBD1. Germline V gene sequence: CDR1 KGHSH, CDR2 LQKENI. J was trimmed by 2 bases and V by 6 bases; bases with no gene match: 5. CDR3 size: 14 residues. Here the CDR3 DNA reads TGTGCCAGCTCGAAGGCAGGGGGCAACACTGAAGCTTTCTTT. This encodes CASSKAGGNTEAFF.

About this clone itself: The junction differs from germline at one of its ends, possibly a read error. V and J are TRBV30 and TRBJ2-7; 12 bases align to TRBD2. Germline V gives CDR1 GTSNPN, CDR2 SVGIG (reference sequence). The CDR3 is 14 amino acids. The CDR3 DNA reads TGTGCCTGGTCCCGCGTTGGAGGACTAGCGGGGATCAACTTC. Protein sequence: CAWSRVGGLAGINF.